The 18 T cell receptor beta chains presented below share a single source sample, sequenced in a study of blood T cell repertoires in COVID-19. Only in-frame clones appear in the TCRdb table, and some are missing; sequencing was by immunoSEQ multiplex PCR. The table includes 200,000 to 300,000 clones, 70% to 90% detected once. Source material: peripheral blood. Every receptor here comes from a woman aged 55-75 years with active or convalescent COVID-19.

This clone was seen just once. The chain combines TRBV7-2 with TRBJ2-3, with D tentatively TRBD2 (5 bases). The CDR3 covers 15 residues. CDR1 is SGHTA and CDR2 is FQGNSA in the germline V gene. Deletions cut 0 bases from V and 3 bases from J, with 10 bases between. The CDR3 nucleotides read TGTGCCAGCAGCTTAGCGGGAGTGAGGACAGATACGCAGTATTTT. This translates into CASSLAGVRTDTQYF.

This clone was picked up a small number of times. The chain employs TRBV16 and TRBJ1-6, with D possibly TRBD1 on 5 matching bases. CDR3 size: 15 residues. Germline V gene data show CDR1 as KGHSY and CDR2 as FQNENV. V was shortened by 4 bases and J by 5 bases, with 12 bases between the two germline ends. CDR3 sequence: CASSRWTSDNSPLHF. The CDR3 DNA is TGTGCCAGCAGCCGGTGGACATCTGATAATTCACCCCTCCACTTT.

This clone was observed a single time. The chain couples TRBV5-1 to TRBJ1-1, with a weak D call TRBD1 (6 bases). Germline CDR1 SGHRS, CDR2 YFSETQ. This CDR3 comprises 13 residues. Trimming left V 5 bases short and J 5 bases short, with 13 bases between. The CDR3 region is CASSGRGGTEAFF. CDR3 DNA: TGCGCCAGCAGTGGCAGGGGTGGGACTGAAGCTTTCTTT.

This sequence joins TRBV29-1 and TRBJ1-3, with 9 bases fitting TRBD1. The CDR3 is 14 residues long. The germline V gene encodes CDR1 SQVTM and CDR2 ANQGSEA. J lost 3 bases, V lost 5 bases, and 5 bases had no gene match. This chain's CDR3 is CSVLGQGFGNTIYF. The DNA for the CDR3 is TGCAGCGTTTTGGGACAGGGATTTGGAAACACCATATATTTT.

The V gene is TRBV7-8, the J gene TRBJ2-3, with D possibly TRBD2 on 6 matching bases. CDR3 size: 16 residues. Germline V lookup: CDR1 SGHVS, CDR2 FQNEAQ. Trimming removed 1 base at V and 0 bases at J, with 11 bases between. The CDR3 region has the DNA TGTGCCAGCAGCTTAGAGGTCGGGGGTAGCACAGATACGCAGTATTTT. Amino acids: CASSLEVGGSTDTQYF.

The V call is TRBV7-2, the J call TRBJ2-7, with 10 bases matching TRBD1. Germline CDR1 is SGHTA and CDR2 is FQGNSA. The length of the CDR3 is 15 residues. The J segment lost 0 bases and the V segment lost 5 bases, leaving 4 bases of the junction unmatched. The DNA for the CDR3 is TGTGCCAGCAGCGGCCGGGACAGGGGCTCCTACGAGCAGTACGTC. Translated: CASSGRDRGSYEQYV.

This chain links TRBV18 with TRBJ1-1; D remains unclear. V was trimmed by 3 bases and J by 6 bases, leaving 23 bases between them. CDR1 and CDR2 (germline): KGHSH, LQKENI. The length of the CDR3 is 17 residues. CDR3 residues: CASSPSTPFGRGAEAFF. The CDR3 DNA sequence: TGTGCCAGCTCACCGTCGACCCCCTTTGGGAGAGGTGCTGAAGCTTTCTTT.

The chain has TRBV2 and TRBJ2-1, with 9 bases identical to TRBD1. This CDR3 contains 15 residues. The V segment lost 8 bases and the J segment 4 bases; nucleotides outside the gene matches: 9. Per germline, CDR1 SNHLY and CDR2 FYNNEI. CDR3 protein: CASQPRDRVYNEQFF. In DNA form, the CDR3 reads TGTGCCAGCCAACCCCGGGACAGGGTATACAATGAGCAGTTCTTC.

The chain couples TRBV5-4 to TRBJ1-1, with D unresolved. V was shortened by 0 bases and J by 4 bases, with 13 bases between the two germline ends. The CDR3 consists of 15 residues. CDR1 and CDR2 from the germline V gene are SGHNT and YYREEE (reference sequence). Here the CDR3 DNA reads TGTGCCAGCAGCTTGGACCGGAGCGCGAGCACTGAAGCTTTCTTT. Translating gives CASSLDRSASTEAFF. Drawing the rest from reference TRBV5-4 and TRBJ1-1, the complete variable domain is ETGVTQSPTHLIKTRGQQVTLRCSSQSGHNTVSWYQQALGQGPQFIFQYYREEENGRGNFPPRFSGLQFPNYSSELNVNALELDDSALYLCASSLDRSASTEAFFGQGTRLTVV.

The CDR3 DNA reads TGTGCCAGCAGCTTAGCAGGGGGAAACATTCAGTACTTC. Translating gives CASSLAGGNIQYF. The genes are TRBV7-9 and TRBJ2-4; tentatively, D is TRBD1 (6 bases). The CDR3 loop spans 13 amino acids. V shed 0 bases and J shed 6 bases, with 6 bases lying between them. Germline V gives CDR1 SEHNR, CDR2 FQNEAQ (reference sequence).

The chain has TRBV24-1 and TRBJ1-1; possible D gene TRBD1, 6 bases. The CDR3 loop spans 16 amino acids. Germline lookup yields CDR1 KGHDR and CDR2 SFDVKD. V dropped 0 bases and J dropped 1 base, with 11 bases sitting between them. The CDR3 spells CATSDLEGVSNTEAFF. The CDR3 nucleotides are TGTGCCACCAGTGATTTGGAGGGGGTCTCGAACACTGAAGCTTTCTTT.

This clone was detected a few times. The chain uses TRBV28 and TRBJ2-2; maybe TRBD1 (7 bases). V gave up 7 bases and J gave up 3 bases, with 15 bases separating them. The germline V gene has CDR1 MDHEN and CDR2 SYDVKM. This CDR3 spans 15 amino acids. CDR3: CASNYRGGDTGELFF. For the CDR3, the DNA is TGTGCCAGCAACTACAGGGGAGGTGACACCGGGGAGCTGTTTTTT.

V gene TRBV19 combines with J gene TRBJ2-7, with a possible D match to TRBD2 (5 bases). V lost 5 bases, J lost 7 bases, and 12 bases lay in between. CDR3 length: 12 residues. Germline values: CDR1 LNHDA, CDR2 SQIVND (reference sequence). The CDR3 DNA is TGTGCCAGTAGTCTCCGGACTGGTGAGCAGTACTTC. Translated, it gives CASSLRTGEQYF.

CDR3 coding DNA: TGTGCCAGCAGCTTAGGGACAGGGGGCGCGGAAGGCTACACCTTC. Its translation: CASSLGTGGAEGYTF. The chain recombines TRBV7-9 with TRBJ1-2; 11 bases map to TRBD1. Germline CDR1 and CDR2: SEHNR and FQNEAQ (reference sequence). The CDR3 extends over 15 amino acids. V dropped 1 base and J dropped 8; count of bases not matched to a gene: 6.

The chain is built from TRBV7-9 and TRBJ2-1, with D maybe TRBD2 (5 bases). Deletions cut 5 bases from V and 9 bases from J, with 11 bases between. The CDR3 consists of 12 residues. CDR1 is SEHNR and CDR2 is FQNEAQ in the germline V gene (reference sequence). CDR3 bases: TGTGCCAGCAGCCAGGACTCGGGTGAGCAGTTCTTC. It translates to CASSQDSGEQFF. The full variable domain, completed using reference TRBV7-9 and TRBJ2-1, is DTGVSQNPRHKITKRGQNVTFRCDPISEHNRLYWYRQTLGQGPEFLTYFQNEAQLEKSRLLSDRFSAERPKGSFSTLEIQRTEQGDSAMYLCASSQDSGEQFFGPGTRLTVL.

The gene calls are TRBV5-6 and TRBJ2-3; TRBD1 might be the D (6 bases). V lost 7 bases and J lost 5, with 17 bases in between. This CDR3 has 14 amino acids. CDR1 is SGHDT, CDR2 YYEEEE, per germline. The CDR3: CASSGAPRQDTQYF. DNA for the CDR3: TGTGCCAGCTCAGGGGCCCCACGCCAAGATACGCAGTATTTT.

The chain joins TRBV7-9 to TRBJ2-5; 13 nucleotides match TRBD2. With 4 bases clipped from V and 7 bases from J, the junction kept 9 bases outside the gene matches. Germline V gene data show CDR1 as SEHNR and CDR2 as FQNEAQ (reference sequence). The CDR3 has 16 amino acids. The CDR3 nucleotides read TGTGCCAGCAGCTGGGGACTAGCGGGGTCAACCGGGACCCAGTACTTC. Its translation is CASSWGLAGSTGTQYF.

The chain joins TRBV15 to TRBJ1-2; D gene ambiguous. This CDR3 contains 14 residues. The germline V gene encodes CDR1 LNHNV and CDR2 YYDKDF (reference sequence). V was shortened by 0 bases and J by 7 bases, with 12 bases between the two germline ends. This CDR3 reads CATSRDKTGFGYTF. DNA of the CDR3: TGTGCCACCAGCAGAGACAAAACCGGGTTTGGCTACACCTTC.